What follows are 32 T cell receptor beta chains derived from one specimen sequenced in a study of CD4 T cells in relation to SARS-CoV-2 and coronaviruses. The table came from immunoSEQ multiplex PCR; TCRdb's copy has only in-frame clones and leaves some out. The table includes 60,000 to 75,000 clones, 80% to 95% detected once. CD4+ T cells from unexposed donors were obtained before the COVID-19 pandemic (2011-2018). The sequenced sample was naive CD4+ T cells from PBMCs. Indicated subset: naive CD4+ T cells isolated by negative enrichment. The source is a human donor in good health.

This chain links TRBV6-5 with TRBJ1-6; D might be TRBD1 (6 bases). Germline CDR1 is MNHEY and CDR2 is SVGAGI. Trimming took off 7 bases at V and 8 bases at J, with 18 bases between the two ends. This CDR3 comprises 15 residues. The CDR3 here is CASKTTGHWDSPLHF. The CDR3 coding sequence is TGTGCCAGCAAGACTACAGGGCATTGGGATTCACCCCTCCACTTT.

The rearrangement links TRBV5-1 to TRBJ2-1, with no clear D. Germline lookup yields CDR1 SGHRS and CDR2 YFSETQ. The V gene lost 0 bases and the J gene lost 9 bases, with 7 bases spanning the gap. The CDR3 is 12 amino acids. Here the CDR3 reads CASSLAETEQFF. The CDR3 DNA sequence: TGCGCCAGCAGCTTGGCTGAAACTGAGCAGTTCTTC.

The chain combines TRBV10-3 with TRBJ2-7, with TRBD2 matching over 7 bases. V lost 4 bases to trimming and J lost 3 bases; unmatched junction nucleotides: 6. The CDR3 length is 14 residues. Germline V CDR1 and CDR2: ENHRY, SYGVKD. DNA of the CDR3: TGTGCCATCAGTGGGTTCGAGCGGGACTACGAGCAGTACTTC. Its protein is CAISGFERDYEQYF.

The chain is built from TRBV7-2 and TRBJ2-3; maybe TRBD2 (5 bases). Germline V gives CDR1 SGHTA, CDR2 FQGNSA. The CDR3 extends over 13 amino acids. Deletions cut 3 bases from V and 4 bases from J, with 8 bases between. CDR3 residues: CASSFSRADTQYF. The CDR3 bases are TGTGCCAGCAGCTTCTCGAGGGCAGATACGCAGTATTTT.

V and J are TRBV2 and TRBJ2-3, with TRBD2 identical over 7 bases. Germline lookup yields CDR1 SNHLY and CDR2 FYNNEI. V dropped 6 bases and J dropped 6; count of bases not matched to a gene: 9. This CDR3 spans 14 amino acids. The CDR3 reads CASSPGTTSDTQYF. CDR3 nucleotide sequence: TGTGCCAGCAGCCCCGGGACTACGTCTGATACGCAGTATTTT. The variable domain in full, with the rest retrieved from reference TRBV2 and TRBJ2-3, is EPEVTQTPSHQVTQMGQEVILRCVPISNHLYFYWYRQILGQKVEFLVSFYNNEISEKSEIFDDQFSVERPDGSNFTLKIRSTKLEDSAMYFCASSPGTTSDTQYFGPGTRLTVL.

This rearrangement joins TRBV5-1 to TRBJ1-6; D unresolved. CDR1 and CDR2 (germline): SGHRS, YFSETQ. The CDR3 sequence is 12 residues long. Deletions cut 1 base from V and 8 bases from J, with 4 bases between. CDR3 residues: CASSLSDSPLHF. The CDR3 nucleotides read TGCGCCAGCAGCTTGTCGGATTCACCCCTCCACTTT.

The CDR3 DNA reads TGTGCCAGCAGTGACAGGGCTGGCAATCAGCCCCAGCATTTT. It codes for CASSDRAGNQPQHF. The chain employs TRBV2 and TRBJ1-5; perhaps TRBD1 as D (5 bases). Germline assignment: CDR1 SNHLY and CDR2 FYNNEI. CDR3 length: 14 amino acids. V was pared by 3 bases and J by 2 bases, with 8 bases between. The full variable domain, rest sourced from reference TRBV2 and TRBJ1-5, is EPEVTQTPSHQVTQMGQEVILRCVPISNHLYFYWYRQILGQKVEFLVSFYNNEISEKSEIFDDQFSVERPDGSNFTLKIRSTKLEDSAMYFCASSDRAGNQPQHFGDGTRLSIL.

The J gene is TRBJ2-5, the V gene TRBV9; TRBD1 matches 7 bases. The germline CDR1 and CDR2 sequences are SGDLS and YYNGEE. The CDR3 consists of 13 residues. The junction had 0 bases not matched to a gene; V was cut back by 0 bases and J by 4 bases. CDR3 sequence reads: CASSVGQGETQYF. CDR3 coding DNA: TGTGCCAGCAGCGTAGGACAGGGAGAGACCCAGTACTTC. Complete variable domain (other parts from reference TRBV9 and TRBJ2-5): DSGVTQTPKHLITATGQRVTLRCSPRSGDLSVYWYQQSLDQGLQFLIQYYNGEERAKGNILERFSAQQFPDLHSELNLSSLELGDSALYFCASSVGQGETQYFGPGTRLLVL.

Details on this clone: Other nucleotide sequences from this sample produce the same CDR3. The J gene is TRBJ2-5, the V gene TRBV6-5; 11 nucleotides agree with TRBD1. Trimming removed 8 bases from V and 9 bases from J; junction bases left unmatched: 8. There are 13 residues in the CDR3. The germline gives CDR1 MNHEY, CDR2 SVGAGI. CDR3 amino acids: CASRRTGGGSQYF. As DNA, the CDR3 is TGTGCCAGCCGAAGGACAGGGGGCGGGTCCCAGTACTTC.

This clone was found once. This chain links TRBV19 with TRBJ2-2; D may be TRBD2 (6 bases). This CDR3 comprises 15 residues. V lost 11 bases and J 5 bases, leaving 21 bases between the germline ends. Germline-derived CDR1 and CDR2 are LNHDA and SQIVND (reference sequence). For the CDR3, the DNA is TGTGCCCGAGTCGAGCGGTTTCTAGCGACCGGGGAGCTGTTTTTT. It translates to CARVERFLATGELFF.

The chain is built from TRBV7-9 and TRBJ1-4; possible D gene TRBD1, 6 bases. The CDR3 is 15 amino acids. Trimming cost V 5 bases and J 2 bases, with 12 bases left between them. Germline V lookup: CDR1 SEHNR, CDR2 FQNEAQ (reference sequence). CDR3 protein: CASSRQVPTNEKLFF. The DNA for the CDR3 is TGTGCCAGCAGCCGACAGGTTCCGACTAATGAAAAACTGTTTTTT.

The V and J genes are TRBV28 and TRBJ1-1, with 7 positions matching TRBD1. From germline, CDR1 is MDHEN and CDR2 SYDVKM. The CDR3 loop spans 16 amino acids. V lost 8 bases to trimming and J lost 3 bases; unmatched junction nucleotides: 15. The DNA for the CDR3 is TGTGCCAGCGAATCGGAGGGCAGGGGGGTCGACACTGAAGCTTTCTTT. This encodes CASESEGRGVDTEAFF.

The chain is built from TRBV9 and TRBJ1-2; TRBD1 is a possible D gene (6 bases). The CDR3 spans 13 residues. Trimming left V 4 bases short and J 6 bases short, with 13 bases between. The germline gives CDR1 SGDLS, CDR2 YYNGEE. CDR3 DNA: TGTGCCAGCAGCCAGACGGGGGCGGATGGCTACACCTTC. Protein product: CASSQTGADGYTF.

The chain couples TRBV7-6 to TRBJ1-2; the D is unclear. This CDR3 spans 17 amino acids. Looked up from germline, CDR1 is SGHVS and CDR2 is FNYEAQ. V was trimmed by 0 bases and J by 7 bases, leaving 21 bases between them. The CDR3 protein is CASSLAVAAGYSGGYTF. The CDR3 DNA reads TGTGCCAGCAGCTTAGCCGTAGCGGCAGGCTATTCGGGTGGCTACACCTTC.

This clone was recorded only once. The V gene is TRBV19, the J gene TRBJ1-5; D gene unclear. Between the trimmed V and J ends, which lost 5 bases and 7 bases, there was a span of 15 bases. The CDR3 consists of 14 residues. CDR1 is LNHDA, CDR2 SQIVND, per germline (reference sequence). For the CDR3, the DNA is TGTGCCAGTAGTGCCGGAAGGGTCCGCCAGCCCCAGCATTTT. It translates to CASSAGRVRQPQHF.

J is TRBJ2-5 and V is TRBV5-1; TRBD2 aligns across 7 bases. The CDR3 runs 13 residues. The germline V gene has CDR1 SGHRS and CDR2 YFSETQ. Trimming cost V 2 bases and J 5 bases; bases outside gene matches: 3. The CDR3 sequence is CASSLAGRETQYF. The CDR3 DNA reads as TGCGCCAGCAGCTTAGCGGGGAGGGAGACCCAGTACTTC. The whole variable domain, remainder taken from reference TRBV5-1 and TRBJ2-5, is KAGVTQTPRYLIKTRGQQVTLSCSPISGHRSVSWYQQTPGQGLQFLFEYFSETQRNKGNFPGRFSGRQFSNSRSEMNVSTLELGDSALYLCASSLAGRETQYFGPGTRLLVL.

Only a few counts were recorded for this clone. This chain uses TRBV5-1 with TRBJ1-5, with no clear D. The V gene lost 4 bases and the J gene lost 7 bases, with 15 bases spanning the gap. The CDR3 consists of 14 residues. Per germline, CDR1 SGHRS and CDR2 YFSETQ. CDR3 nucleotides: TGCGCCAGCAGCCCGGGTGAGGGAGGACAGCCCCAGCATTTT. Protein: CASSPGEGGQPQHF.

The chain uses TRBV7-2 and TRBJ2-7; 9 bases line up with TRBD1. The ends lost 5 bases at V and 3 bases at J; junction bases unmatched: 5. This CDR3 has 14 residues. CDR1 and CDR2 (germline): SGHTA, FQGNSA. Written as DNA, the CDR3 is TGTGCCAGCAGCGACCGGACAGGGGTCTACGAGCAGTACTTC. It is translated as CASSDRTGVYEQYF.

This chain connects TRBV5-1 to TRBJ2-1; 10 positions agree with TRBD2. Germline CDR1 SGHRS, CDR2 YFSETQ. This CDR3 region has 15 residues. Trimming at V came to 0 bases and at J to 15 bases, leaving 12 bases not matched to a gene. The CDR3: CASSLAPTLAGDRFF. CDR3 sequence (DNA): TGCGCCAGCAGCTTGGCCCCAACCCTAGCGGGAGATCGGTTCTTC.

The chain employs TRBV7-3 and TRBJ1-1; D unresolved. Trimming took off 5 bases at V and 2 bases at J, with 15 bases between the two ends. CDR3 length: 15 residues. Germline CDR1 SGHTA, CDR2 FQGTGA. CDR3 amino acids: CASSPSGFFNTEAFF. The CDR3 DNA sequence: TGTGCCAGCAGCCCGTCAGGTTTTTTTAACACTGAAGCTTTCTTT.

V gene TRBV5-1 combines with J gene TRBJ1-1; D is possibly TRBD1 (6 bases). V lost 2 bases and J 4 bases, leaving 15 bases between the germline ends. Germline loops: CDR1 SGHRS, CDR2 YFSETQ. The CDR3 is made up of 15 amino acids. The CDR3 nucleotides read TGCGCCAGCAGCTTTTGGGCAGGGGTAGGCACTGAAGCTTTCTTT. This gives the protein CASSFWAGVGTEAFF. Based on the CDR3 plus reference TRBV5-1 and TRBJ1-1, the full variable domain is KAGVTQTPRYLIKTRGQQVTLSCSPISGHRSVSWYQQTPGQGLQFLFEYFSETQRNKGNFPGRFSGRQFSNSRSEMNVSTLELGDSALYLCASSFWAGVGTEAFFGQGTRLTVV.

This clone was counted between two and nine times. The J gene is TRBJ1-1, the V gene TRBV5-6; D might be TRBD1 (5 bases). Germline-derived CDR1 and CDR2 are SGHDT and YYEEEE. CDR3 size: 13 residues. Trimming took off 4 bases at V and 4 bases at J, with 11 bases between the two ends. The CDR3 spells CASSETASTEAFF. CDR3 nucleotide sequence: TGTGCCAGCAGCGAGACAGCATCCACTGAAGCTTTCTTT.

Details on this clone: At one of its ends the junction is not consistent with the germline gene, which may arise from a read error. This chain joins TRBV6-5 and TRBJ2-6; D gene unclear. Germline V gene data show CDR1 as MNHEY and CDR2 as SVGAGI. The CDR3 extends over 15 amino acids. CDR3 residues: CASSTLASWANVLTF. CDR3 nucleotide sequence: TGTGCCAGCAGTACCCTTGCCTCTTGGGCCAACGTCCTGACTTTC.

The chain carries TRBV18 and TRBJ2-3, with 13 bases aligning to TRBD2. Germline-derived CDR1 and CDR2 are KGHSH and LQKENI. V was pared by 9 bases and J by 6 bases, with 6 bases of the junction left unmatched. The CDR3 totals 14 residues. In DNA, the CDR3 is TGTGCCAGTTCGGGACTAGCGGGACCGGATACGCAGTATTTT. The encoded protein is CASSGLAGPDTQYF.

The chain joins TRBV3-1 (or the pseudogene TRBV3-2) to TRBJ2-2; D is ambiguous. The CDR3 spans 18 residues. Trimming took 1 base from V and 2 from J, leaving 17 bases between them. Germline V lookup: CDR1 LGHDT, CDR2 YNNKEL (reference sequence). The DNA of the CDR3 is TGTGCCAGCAGCCAAGTTTCCACGATCGGTCTCAACACCGGGGAGCTGTTTTTT. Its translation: CASSQVSTIGLNTGELFF.

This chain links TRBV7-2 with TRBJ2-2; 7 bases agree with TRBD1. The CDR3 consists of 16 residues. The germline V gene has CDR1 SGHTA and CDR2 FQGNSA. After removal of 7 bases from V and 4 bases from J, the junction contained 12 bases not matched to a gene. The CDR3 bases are TGTGCCAGCACCCCTTGGAAGGCAGGGGGCACCGGGGAGCTGTTTTTT. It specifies CASTPWKAGGTGELFF.

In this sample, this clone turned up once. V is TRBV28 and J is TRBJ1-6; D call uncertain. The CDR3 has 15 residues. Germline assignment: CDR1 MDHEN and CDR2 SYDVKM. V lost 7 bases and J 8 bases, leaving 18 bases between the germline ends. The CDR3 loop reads CASTHPTKHYSPLHF. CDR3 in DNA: TGTGCCAGCACCCACCCGACGAAGCACTATTCACCCCTCCACTTT.

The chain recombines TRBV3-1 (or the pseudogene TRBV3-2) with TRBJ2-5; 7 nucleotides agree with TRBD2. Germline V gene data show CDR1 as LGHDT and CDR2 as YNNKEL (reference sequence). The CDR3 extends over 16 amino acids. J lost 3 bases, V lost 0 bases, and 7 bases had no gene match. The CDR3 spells CASSQDLGTTEETQYF. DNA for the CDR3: TGTGCCAGCAGCCAAGATCTAGGGACTACTGAAGAGACCCAGTACTTC.

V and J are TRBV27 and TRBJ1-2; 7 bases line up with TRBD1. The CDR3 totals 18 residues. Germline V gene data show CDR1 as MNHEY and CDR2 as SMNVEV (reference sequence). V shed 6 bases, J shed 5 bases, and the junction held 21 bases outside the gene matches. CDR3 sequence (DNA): TGTGCCAGCAGCATAGTAGGGGCAGGGGGGCTTCAGACATATGGCTACACCTTC. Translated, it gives CASSIVGAGGLQTYGYTF.

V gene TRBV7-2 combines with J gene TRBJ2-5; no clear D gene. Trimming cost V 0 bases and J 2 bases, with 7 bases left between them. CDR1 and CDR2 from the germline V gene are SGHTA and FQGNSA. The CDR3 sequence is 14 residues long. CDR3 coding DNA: TGTGCCAGCAGCTTAGCTGCCACACAAGAGACCCAGTACTTC. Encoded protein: CASSLAATQETQYF.

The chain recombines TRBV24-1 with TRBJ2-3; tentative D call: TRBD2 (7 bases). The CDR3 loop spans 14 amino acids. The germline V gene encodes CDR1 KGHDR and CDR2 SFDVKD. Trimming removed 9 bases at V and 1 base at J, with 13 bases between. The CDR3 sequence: CATSHGGRTDTQYF. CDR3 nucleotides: TGTGCCACCTCCCACGGGGGGCGCACAGATACGCAGTATTTT.

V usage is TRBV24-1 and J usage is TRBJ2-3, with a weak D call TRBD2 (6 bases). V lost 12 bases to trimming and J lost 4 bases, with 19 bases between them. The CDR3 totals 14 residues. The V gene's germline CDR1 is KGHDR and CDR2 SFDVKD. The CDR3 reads CAARTGLVSDTQYF. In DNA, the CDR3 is TGTGCCGCCCGGACGGGACTGGTTTCAGATACGCAGTATTTT.